The rows below give T cell receptor beta chains drawn from one sample of a study of cytomegalovirus exposure and HLA in healthy donors. Using immunoSEQ multiplex PCR, the repertoire was profiled, and TCRdb retains in-frame clones only, with some absent. In the table there are more than 95,000 clones, about 96% of which are singletons. The sequencing input was PBMCs. These receptors were collected from a man between 18 and 35 years old in good health and CMV-seronegative. Both conserved end residues are part of each CDR3. The order of the fields is clone size, V gene, D gene, J gene, CDR3 protein, CDR3 DNA. The D gene is left open where the match is weak. Size tells how often a clone was seen (once, few, many) or the class of an expanded clone, and some rows leave it out.

NA	TRBV30	TRBD2	TRBJ2-1	CAWTGLAGYNEQFF	TGTGCCTGGACTGGATTAGCGGGATACAATGAGCAGTTCTTC
NA	TRBV11-2	NA	TRBJ2-7	CASSSGVYEQYF	TGTGCCAGCAGCTCCGGGGTATACGAGCAGTACTTC
NA	TRBV7-9	TRBD2	TRBJ2-3	CASSSKAGVTDTQYF	TGTGCCAGCAGCTCAAAAGCGGGAGTGACAGATACGCAGTATTTT
NA	TRBV11-1	TRBD2	TRBJ2-1	CATTELGSGGYNEQFF	TGTGCCACCACCGAACTGGGTAGCGGGGGCTACAATGAGCAGTTCTTC
NA	TRBV19	TRBD2	TRBJ2-1	CASRELAGSYNEQFF	TGTGCCAGTAGAGAACTAGCGGGATCATACAATGAGCAGTTCTTC
NA	TRBV2	TRBD1	TRBJ1-4	CASRGQGFNEKLFF	TGTGCCAGCAGGGGACAGGGGTTTAATGAAAAACTGTTTTTT
NA	TRBV7-2	TRBD1	TRBJ2-1	CASSPGQGDNEQFF	TGTGCCAGCAGCCCAGGACAGGGTGACAATGAGCAGTTCTTC
NA	TRBV27	NA	TRBJ2-7	CASSLRTGRRDYEQYF	TGTGCCAGCAGTCTGAGGACAGGCCGGAGGGACTACGAGCAGTACTTC
NA	TRBV7-3	TRBD2	TRBJ2-1	CASSPNEGTGGYNEQFF	TGTGCCAGCAGCCCAAACGAAGGAACGGGAGGCTACAATGAGCAGTTCTTC
once	TRBV5-1	NA	TRBJ2-3	CASRRDSYPATDTQYF	TGCGCCAGCAGAAGGGACTCCTATCCGGCCACAGATACGCAGTATTTT
NA	TRBV9	NA	TRBJ2-6	CASSVALGGLSGANVLTF	TGTGCCAGCAGCGTAGCTCTCGGCGGACTCTCTGGGGCCAACGTCCTGACTTTC
NA	TRBV6-5	NA	TRBJ1-2	CASALTGTRHYGYTF	TGTGCCAGCGCGTTGACAGGTACTCGGCACTATGGCTACACCTTC
NA	TRBV4-2	NA	TRBJ2-1	CASSQQTIPNNEQFF	TGTGCCAGCAGCCAACAGACTATACCAAACAATGAGCAGTTCTTC
NA	TRBV28	TRBD2	TRBJ2-1	CASNPPPRERNEQFF	TGTGCCAGCAACCCCCCCCCGCGGGAGCGGAATGAGCAGTTCTTC
once	TRBV6-5	NA	TRBJ2-7	CASRSGNEQYF	TGTGCCAGCAGATCAGGGAACGAGCAGTACTTC
once	TRBV18	NA	TRBJ1-1	CASSPPGAGGTEAFF	TGTGCCAGCTCACCACCTGGCGCCGGGGGCACTGAAGCTTTCTTT
NA	TRBV6-1	NA	TRBJ2-1	CASSAMFEQFF	TGTGCCAGCAGTGCTATGTTTGAGCAGTTCTTC
NA	TRBV6-6	NA	TRBJ2-3	CASSFDGGPTDTQYF	TGTGCCAGCAGCTTCGACGGGGGGCCCACGGATACGCAGTATTTT
NA	TRBV27	NA	TRBJ2-7	CASSANYRAQQYF	TGTGCCAGCAGTGCCAACTACAGGGCTCAGCAGTACTTC
NA	TRBV7-8	TRBD1	TRBJ1-4	CASSIRTGQGEGEKLFF	TGTGCCAGCAGCATCCGCACCGGACAGGGAGAGGGTGAAAAACTGTTTTTT
once	TRBV13	TRBD1	TRBJ2-7	CASSARTGFHEQYF	TGTGCCAGCAGCGCCCGGACAGGGTTCCACGAGCAGTACTTC
NA	TRBV28	NA	TRBJ1-1	CASSLDGETEAFF	TGTGCCAGCAGTTTAGACGGAGAAACTGAAGCTTTCTTT
NA	TRBV10-3	NA	TRBJ2-1	CAISELVNEQFF	TGTGCCATCAGTGAACTCGTTAATGAGCAGTTCTTC
NA	TRBV28	TRBD1	TRBJ2-5	CASSLSVGQVGETQYF	TGTGCCAGCAGTTTATCTGTTGGACAGGTTGGTGAGACCCAGTACTTC
NA	TRBV28	TRBD2	TRBJ2-7	CASSPGLGLAEAYEQYF	TGTGCCAGCAGTCCGGGGCTTGGGCTAGCGGAGGCCTACGAGCAGTACTTC
NA	TRBV5-1	NA	TRBJ2-3	CASSLAGGATDTQYF	TGCGCCAGCAGCTTGGCCGGTGGGGCAACAGATACGCAGTATTTT
NA	TRBV28	NA	TRBJ2-1	CASSFLQEASEGSEQFF	TGTGCCAGCAGTTTCCTCCAGGAGGCTAGCGAGGGGAGTGAGCAGTTCTTC
NA	TRBV5-6	TRBD1	TRBJ2-2	CASSSGTAPRLNTGELFF	TGTGCCAGCAGCTCCGGGACAGCCCCTAGATTGAACACCGGGGAGCTGTTTTTT
NA	TRBV6-5	NA	TRBJ1-3	CASSTDRFSGNTIYF	TGTGCCAGCAGCACTGACAGGTTCTCTGGAAACACCATATATTTT
NA	TRBV25-1	NA	TRBJ2-2	CASSEFWAGNTGELFF	TGTGCCAGCAGTGAATTCTGGGCGGGGAACACCGGGGAGCTGTTTTTT
NA	TRBV7-9	TRBD1	TRBJ1-1	CASSPGTGLNTEAFF	TGTGCCAGCAGCCCCGGGACAGGGCTAAACACTGAAGCTTTCTTT
NA	TRBV6-1	TRBD1	TRBJ2-2	CASSGDRVSGELFF	TGTGCCAGCAGTGGCGACAGGGTTTCCGGGGAGCTGTTTTTT
NA	TRBV19	TRBD2	TRBJ2-7	CASSIGGVSYEQYF	TGTGCCAGTAGTATCGGGGGGGTCTCCTACGAGCAGTACTTC
NA	TRBV5-1	NA	TRBJ1-1	CASSLAPVNTEAFF	TGCGCCAGCAGCTTGGCCCCAGTGAACACTGAAGCTTTCTTT
NA	TRBV28	NA	TRBJ2-1	CASSAGPTYNEQFF	TGTGCCAGCAGTGCTGGGCCCACCTACAATGAGCAGTTCTTC
NA	TRBV6-5	NA	TRBJ1-5	CASSPDRNNQPQHF	TGTGCCAGCAGTCCGGACAGAAATAATCAGCCCCAGCATTTT
NA	TRBV28	NA	TRBJ2-2	CASSPNHGTGELFF	TGTGCCAGCAGCCCTAACCATGGCACCGGGGAGCTGTTTTTT
NA	TRBV2	NA	TRBJ1-1	CASSGPGNTEAFF	TGTGCCAGCAGTGGACCGGGTAACACTGAAGCTTTCTTT
NA	TRBV7-9	TRBD2	TRBJ2-7	CASSLAGGDAGYEQYF	TGTGCCAGCAGCTTAGCTGGGGGGGACGCCGGCTACGAGCAGTACTTC
NA	TRBV28	TRBD2	TRBJ2-5	CASSPWTSGRGRETQYF	TGTGCCAGCAGCCCCTGGACTAGCGGGAGGGGAAGAGAGACCCAGTACTTC
NA	TRBV5-1	TRBD1	TRBJ1-1	CASSLALGQGTEAFF	TGCGCCAGCAGCTTGGCCTTGGGACAGGGGACTGAAGCTTTCTTT
once	TRBV28	NA	TRBJ1-5	CASSSGAGGYSNQPQHF	TGTGCCAGCAGTTCAGGGGCGGGAGGCTATAGCAATCAGCCCCAGCATTTT
NA	TRBV2	NA	TRBJ1-5	CASRERQVSNQPQHF	TGTGCCAGCAGGGAGAGACAGGTTAGCAATCAGCCCCAGCATTTT
NA	TRBV4-1	TRBD2	TRBJ2-7	CASSQEGGSWGYEQYF	TGCGCCAGCAGCCAAGAGGGAGGGTCCTGGGGTTACGAGCAGTACTTC
NA	TRBV11-2	NA	TRBJ1-1	CASSPGEWTEAFF	TGTGCCAGCAGCCCTGGAGAGTGGACTGAAGCTTTCTTT
few	TRBV6-5	NA	TRBJ2-1	CAVSSGPSHNEQFF	TGTGCAGTTTCGAGCGGGCCCAGCCACAATGAGCAGTTCTTC
NA	TRBV4-3	NA	TRBJ1-4	CASSQGVQGSKEKLFF	TGCGCCAGCAGCCAAGGTGTTCAGGGGTCAAAGGAAAAACTGTTTTTT
NA	TRBV27	NA	TRBJ1-2	CASSPGDIYGYTF	TGTGCCAGCAGTCCGGGGGATATCTATGGCTACACCTTC
NA	TRBV19	TRBD1	TRBJ1-2	CASSIGTGRSGYTF	TGTGCCAGTAGTATCGGGACAGGGCGTAGTGGCTACACCTTC
once	TRBV4-3	TRBD1	TRBJ2-7	CASSQDRDRTYEQYF	TGCGCCAGCAGCCAGGACCGGGACAGGACCTACGAGCAGTACTTC
NA	TRBV27	TRBD1	TRBJ2-7	CASSPGTGWYEQYF	TGTGCCAGCAGTCCCGGGACAGGGTGGTACGAGCAGTACTTC
NA	TRBV5-6	NA	TRBJ2-7	CASSLPTGGEQYF	TGTGCCAGCAGCTTGCCCACCGGGGGCGAGCAGTACTTC
NA	TRBV11-3	NA	TRBJ1-1	CASSPRTGQDTEAFF	TGTGCCAGCAGCCCTCGAACAGGGCAGGACACTGAAGCTTTCTTT
NA	TRBV5-1	TRBD1	TRBJ2-7	CASSPGQGEQYF	TGCGCCAGCAGCCCTGGACAGGGTGAGCAGTACTTC
NA	TRBV29-1	NA	TRBJ2-7	CSVEGTYHEQYF	TGCAGCGTTGAAGGTACCTATCACGAGCAGTACTTC
NA	TRBV9	TRBD1	TRBJ2-7	CASSSGGTGNEQYF	TGTGCCAGCAGCTCTGGGGGGACAGGGAACGAGCAGTACTTC
NA	TRBV19	TRBD1	TRBJ2-6	CASKHTGGISGANVLTF	TGTGCCAGTAAACATACAGGGGGTATCTCTGGGGCCAACGTCCTGACTTTC